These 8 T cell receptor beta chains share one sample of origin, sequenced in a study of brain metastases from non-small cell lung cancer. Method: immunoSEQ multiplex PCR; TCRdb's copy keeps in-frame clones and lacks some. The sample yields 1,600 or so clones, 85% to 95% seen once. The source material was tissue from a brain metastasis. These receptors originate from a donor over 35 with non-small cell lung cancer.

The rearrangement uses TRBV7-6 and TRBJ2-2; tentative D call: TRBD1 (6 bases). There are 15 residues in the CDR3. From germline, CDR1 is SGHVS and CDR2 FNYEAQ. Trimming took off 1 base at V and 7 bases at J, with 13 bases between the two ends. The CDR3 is CASSLVDRDYGELFF. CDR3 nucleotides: TGTGCCAGCAGCTTAGTGGACAGAGACTACGGGGAGCTGTTTTTT. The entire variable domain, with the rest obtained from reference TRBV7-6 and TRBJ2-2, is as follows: GAGVSQSPRYKVTKRGQDVALRCDPISGHVSLYWYRQALGQGPEFLTYFNYEAQQDKSGLPNDRFSAERPEGSISTLTIQRTEQRDSAMYRCASSLVDRDYGELFFGEGSRLTVL.

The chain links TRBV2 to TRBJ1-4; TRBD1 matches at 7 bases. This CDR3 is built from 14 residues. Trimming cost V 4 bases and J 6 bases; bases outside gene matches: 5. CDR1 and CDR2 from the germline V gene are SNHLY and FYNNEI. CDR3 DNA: TGTGCCAGCAGTGTAACAGGGGCTGATGAAAAACTGTTTTTT. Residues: CASSVTGADEKLFF. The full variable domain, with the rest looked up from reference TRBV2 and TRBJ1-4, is EPEVTQTPSHQVTQMGQEVILRCVPISNHLYFYWYRQILGQKVEFLVSFYNNEISEKSEIFDDQFSVERPDGSNFTLKIRSTKLEDSAMYFCASSVTGADEKLFFGSGTQLSVL.

The CDR3 region is CASSYALLEGETQYF. CDR3 nucleotides: TGTGCCAGCAGTTACGCGCTACTAGAGGGAGAGACCCAGTACTTC. The chain carries TRBV6-2 or TRBV6-3 and TRBJ2-5; D possibly corresponds to TRBD2 (5 bases). CDR1 is MNHEY and CDR2 is SVGEGT in the germline V gene. V was cut by 2 bases and J by 4 bases, with 14 bases left in between. The CDR3 contains 15 residues.

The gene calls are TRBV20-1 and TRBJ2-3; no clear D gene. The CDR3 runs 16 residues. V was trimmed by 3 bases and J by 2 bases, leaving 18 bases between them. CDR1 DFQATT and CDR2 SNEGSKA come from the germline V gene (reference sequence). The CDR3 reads CSASVAGVGNTDTQYF. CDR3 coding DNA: TGCAGTGCTAGTGTAGCAGGAGTGGGAAACACAGATACGCAGTATTTT.

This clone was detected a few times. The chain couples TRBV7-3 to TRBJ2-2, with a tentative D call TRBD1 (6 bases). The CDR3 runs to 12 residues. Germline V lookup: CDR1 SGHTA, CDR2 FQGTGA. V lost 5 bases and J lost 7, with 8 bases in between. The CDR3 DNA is TGTGCCAGCAGCGAGACAGGCGGGGAGCTGTTTTTT. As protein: CASSETGGELFF.

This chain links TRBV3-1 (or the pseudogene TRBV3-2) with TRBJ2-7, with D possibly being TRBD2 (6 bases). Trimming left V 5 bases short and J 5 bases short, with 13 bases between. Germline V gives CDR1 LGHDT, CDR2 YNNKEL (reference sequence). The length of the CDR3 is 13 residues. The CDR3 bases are TGTGCCAGCAGCTGGCATGGGAGGAACGAGCAGTACTTC. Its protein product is CASSWHGRNEQYF.

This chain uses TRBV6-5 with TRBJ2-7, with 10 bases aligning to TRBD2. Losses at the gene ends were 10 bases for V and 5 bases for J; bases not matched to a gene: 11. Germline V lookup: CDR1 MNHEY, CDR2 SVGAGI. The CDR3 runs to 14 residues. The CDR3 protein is CATLSGGAGNEQYF. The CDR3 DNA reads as TGTGCCACCCTCAGCGGGGGGGCGGGGAACGAGCAGTACTTC.

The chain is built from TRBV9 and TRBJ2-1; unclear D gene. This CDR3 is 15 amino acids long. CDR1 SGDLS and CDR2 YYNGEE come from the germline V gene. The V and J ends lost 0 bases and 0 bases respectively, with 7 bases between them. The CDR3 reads CASSVAESSYNEQFF. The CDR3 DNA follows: TGTGCCAGCAGCGTAGCGGAGAGCTCCTACAATGAGCAGTTCTTC.